This section outlines one TCR beta chain sequence together with its context. The V gene's germline CDR1 is LGHDT and CDR2 YNNKEL (reference sequence). The CDR3 covers 15 residues. Trimming at V came to 3 bases and at J to 3 bases, leaving 4 bases not matched to a gene. The data were produced by immunoSEQ multiplex PCR, yet TCRdb's version contains in-frame clones alone and is incomplete. This sample has fewer than 250,000 clones; 70% to 85% occur once, and the top ten carry under 15%. The sample originates from a study of blood T cell repertoires in COVID-19. At the level of the study: The samples span acute and convalescent COVID-19 from the United States, Italy and Spain. From T cells, B-cell-depleted T cells, or PBMCs came the material, which was cDNA or gDNA.

The J gene is TRBJ2-7, the V gene TRBV3-1 (or the pseudogene TRBV3-2); 11 positions match TRBD1. Sequencing was done on a sample of peripheral blood. The clonotype was recovered from a woman in her forties or fifties with acute or convalescent COVID-19. CDR3 protein: CASSHRTGGIYEQYF. The CDR3 bases are TGTGCCAGCAGCCATCGGACAGGGGGCATCTACGAGCAGTACTTC.